This TCR beta chain was profiled in a study of blood T cell repertoires in COVID-19. For the study at large: Italy, Spain and the United States were the sources of the convalescent and acute COVID-19 samples. The cDNA or gDNA used as material had been derived from T cells, B-cell-depleted T cells, or PBMCs.

Per the original methods: By means of reference gene primer amplification, nucleated cell counts were estimated. Repertoires were generated with immunoSEQ multiplex PCR, while TCRdb's copy carries only in-frame clones and drops some. D and trimming were read from the DNA, whereas the V and J calls and clone size are those reported in that table. The sample carries about 110,000 clones, 65% to 90% recorded once. Trimming left V 0 bases short and J 8 bases short, with 19 bases between. The CDR3 consists of 16 residues. Germline V CDR1 and CDR2: LGHDT, YNNKEL (reference sequence). The genes are TRBV3-1 (or the pseudogene TRBV3-2) and TRBJ1-2, with D possibly matching TRBD1 (5 bases). The clonotype originates from a woman aged 60-70 years with acute or convalescent COVID-19. Specimen: peripheral blood. In DNA, the CDR3 is TGTGCCAGCAGCCAAGATCTTGAGTGGGACTGGGAGGGCTACACCTTC. The encoded protein is CASSQDLEWDWEGYTF.